The 3 T cell receptor beta chains below all came from one sample that was sequenced in a study of neurological immune-mediated disorders. TCRdb re-derived calls from the 5' RACE reads in MiXCR, one entry per CDR3 protein. The sample gives 35,000 to 50,000 distinct CDR3 sequences, 2% to 3% of which show up once; approximately 2.4% is in the top ten. Specimen: PBMCs. The receptors were gathered from a man between 50 and 59 years old with multiple sclerosis.

This clonotype was detected ten times or more. The chain combines TRBV5-6 with TRBJ2-3, with D possibly being TRBD1 or TRBD2 (5 bases each). This CDR3 is built from 17 residues. The V gene's germline CDR1 is SGHDT and CDR2 YYEEEE. With 2 bases removed from V and 4 bases from J, the gap between germline ends came to 20 bases. The CDR3 loop is CASSFGTGGYLADTQYF. The CDR3 bases are TGTGCCAGCAGCTTCGGGACCGGCGGCTATCTAGCAGATACGCAGTATTTT. The entire variable domain, with the rest obtained from reference TRBV5-6 and TRBJ2-3, is as follows: DAGVTQSPTHLIKTRGQQVTLRCSPKSGHDTVSWYQQALGQGPQFIFQYYEEEERQRGNFPDRFSGHQFPNYSSELNVNALLLGDSALYLCASSFGTGGYLADTQYFGPGTRLTVL.

This clonotype has at least ten counts. This chain connects TRBV7-9 to TRBJ2-1; weak D call: TRBD1 (5 bases). Trimming took 0 bases from V and 8 from J, leaving 8 bases between them. Germline assignment: CDR1 SEHNR and CDR2 FQNEAQ (reference sequence). The CDR3 has 13 amino acids. The chain's CDR3 is CASSLALQDEQFF. The CDR3 coding sequence is TGTGCCAGCAGCTTAGCGCTACAGGATGAGCAGTTCTTC.

This clonotype was observed at least ten times. J is TRBJ2-7 and V is TRBV2, with 11 bases that match TRBD1. CDR1 is SNHLY, CDR2 FYNNEI, per germline. The CDR3 extends over 16 amino acids. V was pared by 8 bases and J by 2 bases, with 11 bases of the junction left unmatched. The CDR3 sequence: CASLRTGGRLTYEQYF. The CDR3 nucleotides read TGTGCCAGCCTGAGGACAGGGGGCAGGTTGACCTACGAGCAGTACTTC.